These 19 T cell receptor beta chains were sequenced from one sample in a study of T cell repertoires in cytomegalovirus infection. MiXCR was run by TCRdb on the reads, yielding one entry per CDR3 protein. The top ten clones hold 7% to 9.5% of a sample with 250,000 to 300,000 distinct CDR3 sequences, roughly 13% of them seen once. The sample taken for sequencing was PBMCs. These receptors originate from a human donor in good health (CMV status not recorded). Some clones in this sample may be carry-over from other donors' samples.

The chain joins TRBV7-2 to TRBJ2-1; 10 nucleotides agree with TRBD2. The germline gives CDR1 SGHTA, CDR2 FQGNSA. The CDR3 covers 14 residues. V lost 5 bases to trimming and J lost 9 bases; unmatched junction nucleotides: 7. The CDR3 nucleotides read TGTGCCAGCAGCACCGGACTAGCGGTGGGTGAGCAGTTCTTC. Amino acids: CASSTGLAVGEQFF. The full variable domain, with the rest looked up from reference TRBV7-2 and TRBJ2-1, is GAGVSQSPSNKVTEKGKDVELRCDPISGHTALYWYRQSLGQGLEFLIYFQGNSAPDKSGLPSDRFSAERTGGSVSTLTIQRTQQEDSAVYLCASSTGLAVGEQFFGPGTRLTVL.

The table lists this clonotype with a few counts. The chain carries TRBV4-1 and TRBJ1-1; D is possibly TRBD1 (5 bases). Germline CDR1 and CDR2: MGHRA and YSYEKL. V was cut by 4 bases and J by 1 base, with 13 bases left in between. CDR3 length: 15 residues. CDR3 amino acids: CASSRGLEWNTEAFF. Written as DNA, the CDR3 is TGCGCCAGCAGCCGGGGCTTGGAATGGAACACTGAAGCTTTCTTT.

The rearrangement joins TRBV5-5 to TRBJ2-1; D possibly matches TRBD1 or TRBD2 (5 bases each). The V gene's germline CDR1 is SGHKS and CDR2 YYEKEE (reference sequence). Trimming removed 2 bases from V and 5 bases from J, with 8 bases in between. There are 13 residues in the CDR3. The CDR3 coding sequence is TGTGCCAGCAGCTTCGGGGCCCACAATGAGCAGTTCTTC. Its protein product is CASSFGAHNEQFF.

This clonotype turned up a few times. The chain has TRBV7-2 and TRBJ2-5; a possible D gene is TRBD2 (7 bases). The germline gives CDR1 SGHTA, CDR2 FQGNSA. V lost 3 bases to trimming and J lost 5 bases, with 16 bases between them. The CDR3 has 15 residues. DNA of the CDR3: TGTGCCAGCAGCTTGCTCCTAGGGGGGGAGGAGACCCAGTACTTC. Its protein product is CASSLLLGGEETQYF.

The rearrangement links TRBV6-2 or TRBV6-3 to TRBJ1-5; 8 nucleotides match TRBD1. CDR3 size: 14 residues. Germline values: CDR1 MNHEY, CDR2 SVGEGT. The J segment lost 7 bases and the V segment lost 5 bases, leaving 7 bases of the junction unmatched. The CDR3 nucleotides are TGTGCCAGCAGTAAGGACAGGGTGGGACAGCCCCAGCATTTT. This encodes CASSKDRVGQPQHF.

This sequence joins TRBV10-2 and TRBJ2-7; D tentatively reads TRBD1 or TRBD2 (6 bases each). The CDR3 is 13 amino acids. Trimming left V 6 bases short and J 4 bases short, with 13 bases between. Germline CDR1 is WSHSY and CDR2 is SAAADI. CDR3 sequence reads: CASSRGGNYEQYF. CDR3 coding DNA: TGCGCCAGCAGCCGAGGGGGGAATTACGAGCAGTACTTC.

Comment on this clonotype: This may be a read error: a much more frequent sequence differs by one nucleotide. CDR3 amino acids: CTSTDIISGANVLTF. CDR3 DNA: TGTACCAGCACGGACATCATCTCTGGGGCCAACGTCCTGACTTTC. This chain links TRBV28 with TRBJ2-6, with D tentatively TRBD1 (5 bases). This CDR3 has 15 residues. From germline, CDR1 is MDHEN and CDR2 SYDVKM.

This clonotype was recorded many times. This chain uses TRBV29-1 with TRBJ1-1, with D hard to call. CDR3 length: 11 amino acids. Between the trimmed V and J ends, which lost 3 bases and 7 bases, there was a span of 9 bases. CDR1 and CDR2 (germline): SQVTM, ANQGSEA. CDR3 sequence reads: CSVEGWYEAFF. The CDR3 DNA reads as TGCAGCGTTGAGGGGTGGTATGAAGCTTTCTTT.

V usage is TRBV4-1 and J usage is TRBJ1-2; no clear D. Germline V gives CDR1 MGHRA, CDR2 YSYEKL. V lost 4 bases to trimming and J lost 3 bases, with 15 bases between them. The CDR3 is 15 residues long. The CDR3 sequence is CASSPTPRWDYGYTF. The CDR3, as DNA: TGCGCCAGCAGCCCGACTCCACGCTGGGACTATGGCTACACCTTC.

This clonotype has at least ten counts. This chain links TRBV7-2 with TRBJ2-7, with TRBD1 identical over 8 bases. CDR3 length equals 15 residues. In germline, CDR1 is SGHTA, CDR2 FQGNSA. V trimming: 5 bases; J trimming: 3 bases; junction bases outside the gene matches: 9. The CDR3 coding sequence is TGTGCCAGCAGCCACGGACAGGGAAGTGACTACGAGCAGTACTTC. This sequence encodes CASSHGQGSDYEQYF.

This clonotype was recorded a few times. The gene calls are TRBV19 and TRBJ1-1, with a weak D call TRBD1 (5 bases). V was clipped by 2 bases and J by 5 bases, with 9 bases between them. CDR1 LNHDA and CDR2 SQIVND come from the germline V gene (reference sequence). CDR3 length: 13 amino acids. CDR3 in DNA: TGTGCCAGTAGTATACAGGGAGGGACTGAAGCTTTCTTT. This translates into CASSIQGGTEAFF.

This clonotype was detected ten times or more. The chain carries TRBV7-8 and TRBJ2-3, with D possibly being TRBD1 (6 bases). The CDR3 extends over 16 amino acids. Per the germline V gene, CDR1 is SGHVS and CDR2 is FQNEAQ. Trimming cost V 4 bases and J 0 bases, with 14 bases left between them. Here the CDR3 DNA reads TGTGCCAGCAGCTCGGACAGCGTCCTGAGCACAGATACGCAGTATTTT. Its translation is CASSSDSVLSTDTQYF.

CDR3 region: CASSSVGTGAKNIQYF. CDR3 nucleotides: TGTGCCAGCAGTTCCGTCGGGACAGGAGCCAAAAACATTCAGTACTTC. The chain joins TRBV6-5 to TRBJ2-4, with 8 bases fitting TRBD1. With V trimmed by 4 bases and J by 0 bases, 5 bases remained unmatched. CDR3 length equals 16 residues. The germline CDR1 and CDR2 sequences are MNHEY and SVGAGI.

Comments on this clonotype: A junction end diverges from the germline sequence, so it may reflect a read error. V gene TRBV28 combines with J gene TRBJ1-6; D remains ambiguous. Germline CDR1 is MDHEN and CDR2 is SYDVKM. This CDR3 has 16 amino acids. CDR3 sequence reads: CASGDGSSSYNSTLHF. The CDR3 DNA reads as TGTGCCAGCGGCGATGGGTCCAGCTCCTATAATTCAACCCTCCACTTT. The full variable domain, its missing parts supplied by reference TRBV28 and TRBJ1-6, is DVKVTQSSRYLVKRTGEKVFLECVQDMDHENMFWYRQDPGLGLRLIYFSYDVKMKEKGDIPEGYSVSREKKERFSLILESASTNQTSMYLCASGDGSSSYNSTLHFGNGTRLTVT.

This clonotype showed up many times. The CDR3 DNA follows: TGTGCCAGCACCACAGGGACAGACCTCTATCATAGGGAAAAACTGTTTTTT. Its translation: CASTTGTDLYHREKLFF. J is TRBJ1-4 and V is TRBV12-3 or TRBV12-4; 7 positions match TRBD1. The CDR3 is 17 amino acids. The junction had 19 bases not matched to a gene; V was cut back by 7 bases and J by 8 bases.

This clonotype was observed at least ten times. The chain is built from TRBV11-2 and TRBJ1-1; D possibly corresponds to TRBD1 (5 bases). This CDR3 region has 13 residues. V shed 4 bases and J shed 7 bases, with 13 bases lying between them. Germline-derived CDR1 and CDR2 are SGHAT and FQNNGV. The CDR3 coding sequence is TGTGCCAGCAGCTCCTTATGGGGGGATGAAGCTTTCTTT. Its protein product is CASSSLWGDEAFF.

Many counts were recorded for this clonotype. The rearrangement links TRBV6-1 to TRBJ2-1; the match to TRBD1 covers 8 bases. Germline CDR1 MNHNS, CDR2 SASEGT. The CDR3 runs to 15 residues. With 6 bases clipped from V and 3 bases from J, the junction kept 7 bases outside the gene matches. CDR3 in DNA: TGTGCCAGCAGCACCGACAGGGGTTACTACAATGAGCAGTTCTTC. The encoded protein is CASSTDRGYYNEQFF.

In its sample, this clonotype was seen many times. J is TRBJ1-2 and V is TRBV7-2; tentatively, D is TRBD1 (6 bases). Germline CDR1 SGHTA, CDR2 FQGNSA. This CDR3 comprises 17 residues. Trimming took 2 bases from V and 6 from J, leaving 22 bases between them. CDR3 coding DNA: TGTGCCAGCAGCTTAACCCAGACAGGTACCCCATCGGATGGCTACACCTTC. Translation: CASSLTQTGTPSDGYTF.

This clonotype turned up a few times. The chain uses TRBV2 and TRBJ2-7; D gene unclear. The CDR3 consists of 12 residues. The V gene's germline CDR1 is SNHLY and CDR2 FYNNEI. V gave up 3 bases and J gave up 5 bases, with 8 bases separating them. The CDR3 region has the DNA TGTGCCAGCAGTGACCCTAGGGACGAGCAGTACTTC. Translated: CASSDPRDEQYF.